These T cell receptor beta chains were read from a single sample in a study of neurological immune-mediated disorders. TCRdb re-analysed the 5' RACE reads in MiXCR, keeping a single row per CDR3 protein. The data hold 65,000 to 90,000 distinct CDR3 sequences, with under 13% observed a single time. The sequencing input was PBMCs. The source is a middle-aged man in good health. Each CDR3 is given with its conserved first and last residue. Each record gives: J gene, V gene, clone size, D gene, CDR3 DNA, CDR3 protein. A D gene is named only where the DNA matches it firmly. For some rows the clone size is stated as once, few or many, or as a class when expanded; others skip it.

TRBJ2-2 | TRBV5-1 | many | NA | TGCGCCAGCAGCTTGGGACGGAACACCGGGGAGCTGTTTTTT | CASSLGRNTGELFF
TRBJ2-3 | TRBV29-1 | many | NA | TGCAGCGTTGAACGCGCAGGGTGGTCAGATACGCAGTATTTT | CSVERAGWSDTQYF
TRBJ1-2 | TRBV7-2 | many | NA | TGTGCCAGCAGCTTACTGGGTGTCTATGGCTACACCTTC | CASSLLGVYGYTF
TRBJ2-1 | TRBV14 | many | TRBD1 | TGTGCCAGCAGCCAAAGACAGGGGTTTCTGAATGAGCAGTTCTTC | CASSQRQGFLNEQFF
TRBJ1-2 | TRBV24-1 | many | TRBD1 | TGTGCCACCAGTGATACATCTACAGGGGGCCACTATGGCTACACCTTC | CATSDTSTGGHYGYTF
TRBJ2-2 | TRBV9 | many | TRBD2 | TGTGCCAGCAGCGTAGCTAGCGGGGGGGCCCGTGGGGCCGGGGAGCTGTTTTTT | CASSVASGGARGAGELFF
TRBJ2-2 | TRBV18 | many | NA | TGTGCCAGCTCACCACAAGCGGGTCTTACCGGCGGGGAGCTGTTTTTT | CASSPQAGLTGGELFF
TRBJ2-7 | TRBV5-5 | few | TRBD1 | TGTGCCAGCAGCGTGGTCAGGGGGAACTACGAGCAGTACTTC | CASSVVRGNYEQYF
TRBJ2-1 | TRBV4-2 | many | TRBD2 | TGTGCCAGCAGCCACCCCACTAGCGGGGGGGACAATGAGCAGTTCTTC | CASSHPTSGGDNEQFF
TRBJ2-1 | TRBV16 | few | TRBD1 | TGTGCCAGTTCGAACGACAGGGTTAGCAATGAGCAGTTCTTC | CASSNDRVSNEQFF
TRBJ1-4 | TRBV7-9 | many | TRBD1 | TGTGCCAGCAGCTACCCGGGACAGGGATATGAAAAACTGTTTTTT | CASSYPGQGYEKLFF
TRBJ1-1 | TRBV14 | many | NA | TGTGCCAGCAGCCAAGTTAGAGAATCTGAAGCTTTCTTT | CASSQVRESEAFF
TRBJ1-5 | TRBV5-1 | many | NA | TGCGCCAGCAGCTTGGACCCTACGGGTCAGCCCCAGCATTTT | CASSLDPTGQPQHF
TRBJ2-3 | TRBV27 | few | TRBD1 | TGTGCCAGCAGATTCGACAGGGGCCCTAAGGATACGCAGTATTTT | CASRFDRGPKDTQYF
TRBJ2-3 | TRBV27 | many | TRBD2 | TGTGCCAGCAAGCCAGGGACTACCTCAGGAACAGATACGCAGTATTTT | CASKPGTTSGTDTQYF
TRBJ1-2 | TRBV4-2 | many | TRBD1 | TGTGCCAGCAGCGAGCGATCCGGGACAGAATATGGCTACACCTTC | CASSERSGTEYGYTF
TRBJ2-1 | TRBV7-2 | many | TRBD2 | TGTGCCAGCAGGAAGTCTAGTGGCCCTAGCGGGAGTCTCGAGTTCTTC | CASRKSSGPSGSLEFF
TRBJ2-1 | TRBV9 | many | NA | TGTGCCAGCAGCCCATTTTTGGGCAGTTTGGTCTACAATGAGCAGTTCTTC | CASSPFLGSLVYNEQFF
TRBJ2-1 | TRBV5-1 | many | NA | TGCGCCAGCAGCTCGGTTACCGGGGGTTACAATGAGCAGTTCTTC | CASSSVTGGYNEQFF
TRBJ1-2 | TRBV4-2 | many | TRBD1 | TGTGCCAGCAGCCGGCAGGGGGACTATGGCTACACCTTC | CASSRQGDYGYTF
TRBJ2-1 | TRBV18 | NA | TRBD2 | TGTGCCAGCTCACTGGGGACGGGAGGGGTCAACAATGAGCAGTTCTTC | CASSLGTGGVNNEQFF
TRBJ1-6 | TRBV10-1 | NA | NA | TGCGCCAGCAGTGAGGCCCAAGGTTCACCCCTCCACTTT | CASSEAQGSPLHF
TRBJ2-1 | TRBV27 | few | NA | TGTGCCAGCGGACTTGGGAATCTCTACAATGAGCAGTTCTTC | CASGLGNLYNEQFF
TRBJ2-7 | TRBV2 | few | NA | TGTGCCAGCACTCGGGACTCAACCTACGAGCAGTACTTC | CASTRDSTYEQYF
TRBJ1-1 | TRBV5-1 | many | TRBD1 | TGCGCCAGCAGCTTGGCACGACAGGGGGCGAACACTGAAGCTTTCTTT | CASSLARQGANTEAFF
TRBJ1-1 | TRBV9 | many | NA | TGTGCCAGCAGCGTAGACAGGCTCATGAACACTGAAGCTTTCTTT | CASSVDRLMNTEAFF
TRBJ2-7 | TRBV7-9 | NA | NA | TGTGCCAGCAGCTCCGAAATCCGGGACTTAAGCTACGAGCAGTACTTC | CASSSEIRDLSYEQYF
TRBJ1-1 | TRBV7-2 | many | TRBD1 | TGTGCCAGCAGACAGGACAGGGACACTGAAGCTTTCTTT | CASRQDRDTEAFF
TRBJ2-3 | TRBV7-9 | NA | NA | TGTGCCAGCAGCTTAGTTCATCCGAGCACAGATACACAGTATTTT | CASSLVHPSTDTQYF
TRBJ2-1 | TRBV7-2 | few | NA | TGTGCCAGCAGCTTTGGTATGGGCAGGGTCGATGAGCAGTTCTTC | CASSFGMGRVDEQFF
TRBJ2-3 | TRBV5-1 | many | NA | TGCGCCAGCAGCTTGGGGCCCCGAAGTGGTGACACAGATACGCAGTATTTT | CASSLGPRSGDTDTQYF
TRBJ2-2 | TRBV9 | many | NA | TGTGCCAGCAGCCCCCAAGGAGAAGTCACCGGGGAGCTGTTTTTT | CASSPQGEVTGELFF
TRBJ2-1 | TRBV20-1 | many | NA | TGCAGTGCTGTCCAACCGGGACTTCAATTAGGACGCTCCTACAATGAGCAGTTCTTC | CSAVQPGLQLGRSYNEQFF
TRBJ2-1 | TRBV6-5 | many | NA | TGTGCCAGCACCCCCCCGGGACTCAATGAGCAGTTCTTC | CASTPPGLNEQFF
TRBJ2-5 | TRBV5-1 | many | NA | TGCGCCAGCAGCCTGGTCACTAGGGGCTGGTCGGAGACCCAGTACTTC | CASSLVTRGWSETQYF
TRBJ2-7 | TRBV11-2 | many | NA | TGTGCCACCGAGGACAGCCCAGGGCCCTACGAGCAGTACTTC | CATEDSPGPYEQYF
TRBJ1-2 | TRBV7-2 | many | NA | TGTGCCAGCAGCCCGGACAGCCAATATGGCTACACCTTC | CASSPDSQYGYTF
TRBJ1-2 | TRBV5-1 | many | NA | TGCGCCAGCAGCGTAACGACAGGAGTAAACTATGGCTACACCTTC | CASSVTTGVNYGYTF
TRBJ2-1 | TRBV6-5 | many | TRBD2 | TGTGCCAGCAGCCCTACCGGGACTAGCGGTAACAATGAGCAGTTCTTC | CASSPTGTSGNNEQFF
TRBJ2-7 | TRBV10-3 | many | TRBD2 | TGTGCCACGGAGGCGGGGGCGGGAGGGTACGAGCAGTACTTC | CATEAGAGGYEQYF
TRBJ2-1 | TRBV7-2 | NA | NA | TGTGCCAGCAGCAGCCTGGACAGGCCACCTTGGGGGGGACAGTTCTTC | CASSSLDRPPWGGQFF